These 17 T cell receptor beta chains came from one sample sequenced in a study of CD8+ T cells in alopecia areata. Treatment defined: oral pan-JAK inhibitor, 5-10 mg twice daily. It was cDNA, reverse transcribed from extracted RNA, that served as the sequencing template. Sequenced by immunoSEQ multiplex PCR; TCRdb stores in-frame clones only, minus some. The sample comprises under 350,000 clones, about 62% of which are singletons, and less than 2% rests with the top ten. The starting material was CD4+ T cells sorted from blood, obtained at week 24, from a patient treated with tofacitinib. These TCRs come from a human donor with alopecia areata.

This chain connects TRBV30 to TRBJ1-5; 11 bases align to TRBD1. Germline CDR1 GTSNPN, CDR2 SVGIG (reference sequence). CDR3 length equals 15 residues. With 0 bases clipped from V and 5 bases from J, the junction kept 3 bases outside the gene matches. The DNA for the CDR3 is TGTGCCTGGAGTGTACTGGGACAGGGGGATCAGCCCCAGCATTTT. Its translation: CAWSVLGQGDQPQHF.

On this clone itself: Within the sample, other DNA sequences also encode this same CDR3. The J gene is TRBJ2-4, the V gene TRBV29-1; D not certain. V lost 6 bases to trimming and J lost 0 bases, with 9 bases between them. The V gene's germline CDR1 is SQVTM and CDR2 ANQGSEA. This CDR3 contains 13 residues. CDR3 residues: CSVGGLAKNIQYF. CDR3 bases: TGCAGCGTCGGTGGGTTAGCCAAAAACATTCAGTACTTC. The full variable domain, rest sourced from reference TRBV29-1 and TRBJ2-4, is SAVISQKPSRDICQRGTSLTIQCQVDSQVTMMFWYRQQPGQSLTLIATANQGSEATYESGFVIDKFPISRPNLTFSTLTVSNMSPEDSSIYLCSVGGLAKNIQYFGAGTRLSVL.

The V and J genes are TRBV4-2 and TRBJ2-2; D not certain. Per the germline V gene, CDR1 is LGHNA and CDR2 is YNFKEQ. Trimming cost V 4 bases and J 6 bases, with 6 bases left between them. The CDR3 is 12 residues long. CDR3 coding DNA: TGTGCCAGCAGCCCCTCCGCCGGGGAGCTGTTTTTT. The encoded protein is CASSPSAGELFF.

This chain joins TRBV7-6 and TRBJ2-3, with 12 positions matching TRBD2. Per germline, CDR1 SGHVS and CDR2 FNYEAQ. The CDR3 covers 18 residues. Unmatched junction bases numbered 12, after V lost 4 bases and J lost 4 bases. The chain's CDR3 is CASSSGLAGTPFADTQYF. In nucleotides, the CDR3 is TGTGCCAGCAGCTCCGGACTAGCGGGGACCCCATTCGCAGATACGCAGTATTTT.

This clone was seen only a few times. CDR3 nucleotides: TGCAGCGCTTTACAGGGGAGCAATGAAAAACTGTTTTTT. Residues: CSALQGSNEKLFF. The genes are TRBV29-1 and TRBJ1-4; TRBD1 matches 7 bases. Germline V gene lookup returns CDR1 SQVTM and CDR2 ANQGSEA. CDR3 length: 13 residues. Trimming at V came to 7 bases and at J to 5 bases, leaving 7 bases not matched to a gene.

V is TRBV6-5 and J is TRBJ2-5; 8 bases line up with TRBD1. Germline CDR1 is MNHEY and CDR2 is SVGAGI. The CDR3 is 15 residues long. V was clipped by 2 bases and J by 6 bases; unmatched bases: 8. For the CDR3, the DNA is TGTGCCAGCAGTTACGGGGCAAACAGGGGGAAGACCCAGTACTTC. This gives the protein CASSYGANRGKTQYF.

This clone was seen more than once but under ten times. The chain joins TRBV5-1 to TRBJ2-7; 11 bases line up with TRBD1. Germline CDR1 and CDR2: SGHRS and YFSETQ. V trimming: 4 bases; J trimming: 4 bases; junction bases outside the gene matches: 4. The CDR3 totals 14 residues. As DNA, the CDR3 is TGCGCCAGCAGCGGCCGGGACAGGGGGTACGAGCAGTACTTC. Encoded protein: CASSGRDRGYEQYF.

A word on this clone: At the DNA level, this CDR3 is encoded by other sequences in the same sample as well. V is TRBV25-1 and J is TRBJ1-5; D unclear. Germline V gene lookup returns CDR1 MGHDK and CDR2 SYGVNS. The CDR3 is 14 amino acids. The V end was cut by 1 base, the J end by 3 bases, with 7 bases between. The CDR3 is CASSESGLNQPQHF. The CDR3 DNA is TGTGCCAGCAGTGAATCCGGGCTCAATCAGCCCCAGCATTTT. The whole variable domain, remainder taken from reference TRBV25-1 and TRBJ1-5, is EADIYQTPRYLVIGTGKKITLECSQTMGHDKMYWYQQDPGMELHLIHYSYGVNSTEKGDLSSESTVSRIRTEHFPLTLESARPSHTSQYLCASSESGLNQPQHFGDGTRLSIL.

The CDR3 coding sequence is TGCAGCGTTGAAGATCCTCGGGGGCCGGAGACCCAGTACTTC. It codes for CSVEDPRGPETQYF. The chain recombines TRBV29-1 with TRBJ2-5; D may be TRBD1 or TRBD2 (6 bases each). CDR1 is SQVTM and CDR2 is ANQGSEA in the germline V gene. The ends were cut back, 0 bases at V and 5 bases at J, with 13 bases in the middle. This CDR3 spans 14 amino acids.

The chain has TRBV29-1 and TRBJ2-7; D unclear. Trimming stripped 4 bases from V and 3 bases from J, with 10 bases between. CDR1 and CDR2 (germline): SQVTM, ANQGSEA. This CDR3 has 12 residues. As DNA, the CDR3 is TGCAGCGTTGTCCCTCGAGACTACGAGCAGTACTTC. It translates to CSVVPRDYEQYF.

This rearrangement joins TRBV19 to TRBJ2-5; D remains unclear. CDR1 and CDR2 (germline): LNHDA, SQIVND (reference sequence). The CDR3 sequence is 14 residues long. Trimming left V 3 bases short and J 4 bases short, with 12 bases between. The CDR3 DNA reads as TGTGCCAGTAGTATCCGCGGCGTGACAGAGACCCAGTACTTC. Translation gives CASSIRGVTETQYF.

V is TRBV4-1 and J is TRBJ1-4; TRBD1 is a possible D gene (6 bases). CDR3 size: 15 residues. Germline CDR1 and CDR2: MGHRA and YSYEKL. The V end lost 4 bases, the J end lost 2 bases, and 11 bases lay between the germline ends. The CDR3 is CASSLTGSTNEKLFF. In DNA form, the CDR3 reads TGCGCCAGCAGCCTGACAGGTTCCACTAATGAAAAACTGTTTTTT.

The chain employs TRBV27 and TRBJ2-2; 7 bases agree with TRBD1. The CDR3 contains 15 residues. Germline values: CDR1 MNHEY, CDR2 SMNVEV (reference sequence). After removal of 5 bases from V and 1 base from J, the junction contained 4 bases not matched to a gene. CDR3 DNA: TGTGCCAGCAGTGTTAGGACAGGGAACACCGGGGAGCTGTTTTTT. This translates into CASSVRTGNTGELFF.

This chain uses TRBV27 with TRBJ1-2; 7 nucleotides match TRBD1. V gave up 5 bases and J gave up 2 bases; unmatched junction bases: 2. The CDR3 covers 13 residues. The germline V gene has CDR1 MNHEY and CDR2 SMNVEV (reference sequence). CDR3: CASSVTGNYGYTF. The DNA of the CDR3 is TGTGCCAGCAGTGTGACAGGGAACTATGGCTACACCTTC.

The CDR3 protein is CSVTTGRSGELFF. The CDR3 DNA sequence: TGCAGCGTTACGACAGGGAGGAGCGGGGAGCTGTTTTTT. The chain couples TRBV29-1 to TRBJ2-2, with D tentatively TRBD1 (7 bases). The V end lost 5 bases, the J end lost 7 bases, and 14 bases lay between the germline ends. CDR1 is SQVTM and CDR2 is ANQGSEA in the germline V gene. This CDR3 contains 13 residues.

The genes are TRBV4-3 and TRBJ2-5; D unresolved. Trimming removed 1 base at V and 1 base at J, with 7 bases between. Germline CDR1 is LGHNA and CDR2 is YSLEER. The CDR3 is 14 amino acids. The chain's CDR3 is CASSQAVLQETQYF. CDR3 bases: TGCGCCAGCAGCCAAGCGGTGCTCCAAGAGACCCAGTACTTC.

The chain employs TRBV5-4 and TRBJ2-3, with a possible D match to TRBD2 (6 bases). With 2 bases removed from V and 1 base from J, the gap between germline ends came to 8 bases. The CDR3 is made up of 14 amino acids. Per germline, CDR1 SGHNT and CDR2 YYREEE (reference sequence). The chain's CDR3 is CASSFQRGTDTQYF. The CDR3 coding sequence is TGTGCCAGCAGCTTTCAGCGGGGCACAGATACGCAGTATTTT. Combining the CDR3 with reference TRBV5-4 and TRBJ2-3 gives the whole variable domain ETGVTQSPTHLIKTRGQQVTLRCSSQSGHNTVSWYQQALGQGPQFIFQYYREEENGRGNFPPRFSGLQFPNYSSELNVNALELDDSALYLCASSFQRGTDTQYFGPGTRLTVL.